This T cell receptor beta chain is from a study of cytomegalovirus exposure and HLA in healthy donors. Study at large: According to later analysis, the same platform produced the roughly 110 validation and several hundred first-cohort repertoires.

Only in-frame clones appear in the TCRdb table, and some are missing; sequencing was by immunoSEQ multiplex PCR. The sample lists 110,000 or so clones, about 82% occurring once. Study conclusions and caveats: Listed as cytomegalovirus-associated were 150 or so TCR beta chains. Published work reported that the classifier diagnosed cytomegalovirus status with high specificity and sensitivity.

Germline lookup yields CDR1 GTSNPN and CDR2 SVGIG (reference sequence). The length of the CDR3 is 11 residues. The trim removed 1 base at V and 12 bases at J, leaving 3 bases unmatched. With respect to this clone: Antigen unknown.

The sequencing sample was made of PBMCs. This chain uses TRBV30 with TRBJ1-2; 9 bases match TRBD1. The sequence was collected from a man between 18 and 29 years old in good health and CMV-seronegative. The CDR3 coding sequence is TGTGCCTGGAGTGGGGACAGGGACCACACCTTC. This sequence encodes CAWSGDRDHTF.